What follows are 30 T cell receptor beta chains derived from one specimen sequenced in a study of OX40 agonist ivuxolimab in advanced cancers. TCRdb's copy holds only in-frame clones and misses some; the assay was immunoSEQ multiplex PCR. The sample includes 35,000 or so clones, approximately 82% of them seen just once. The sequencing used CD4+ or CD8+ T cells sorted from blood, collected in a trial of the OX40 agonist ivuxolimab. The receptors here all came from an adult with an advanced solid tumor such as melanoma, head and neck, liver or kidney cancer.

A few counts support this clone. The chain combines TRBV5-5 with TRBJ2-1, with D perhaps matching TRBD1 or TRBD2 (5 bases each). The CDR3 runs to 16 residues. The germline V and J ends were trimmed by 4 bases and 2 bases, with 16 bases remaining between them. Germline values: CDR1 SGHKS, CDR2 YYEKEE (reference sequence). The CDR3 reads CASSRDGGLTYNEQFF. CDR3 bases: TGTGCCAGCAGCCGGGACGGAGGACTGACCTACAATGAGCAGTTCTTC.

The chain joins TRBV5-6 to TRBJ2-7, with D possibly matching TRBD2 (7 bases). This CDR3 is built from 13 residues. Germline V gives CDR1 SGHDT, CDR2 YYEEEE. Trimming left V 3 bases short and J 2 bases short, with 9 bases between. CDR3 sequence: CASSSGGPYEQYF. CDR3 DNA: TGTGCCAGCAGCTCCGGGGGGCCCTACGAGCAGTACTTC.

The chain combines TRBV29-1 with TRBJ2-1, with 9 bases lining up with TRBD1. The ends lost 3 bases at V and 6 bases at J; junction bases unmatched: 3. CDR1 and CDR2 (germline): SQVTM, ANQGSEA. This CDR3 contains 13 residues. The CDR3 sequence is CSVEVTGGNEQFF. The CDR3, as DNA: TGCAGCGTTGAGGTGACAGGGGGCAATGAGCAGTTCTTC.

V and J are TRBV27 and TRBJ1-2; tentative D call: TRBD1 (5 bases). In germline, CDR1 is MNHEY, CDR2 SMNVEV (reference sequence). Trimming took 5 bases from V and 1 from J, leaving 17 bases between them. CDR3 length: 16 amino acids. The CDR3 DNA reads TGTGCCAGCAGTACCGGGGGGACCGGACTTAACTATGGCTACACCTTC. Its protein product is CASSTGGTGLNYGYTF.

For the CDR3, the DNA is TGTGCCAGCAGCACCCGGGGGGGTCGCAATCAGCCCCAGCATTTT. Translation gives CASSTRGGRNQPQHF. This rearrangement joins TRBV7-8 to TRBJ1-5; a weak D match, TRBD1 (5 bases). V was trimmed by 5 bases and J by 2 bases, leaving 13 bases between them. Per germline, CDR1 SGHVS and CDR2 FQNEAQ. The CDR3 is 15 amino acids.

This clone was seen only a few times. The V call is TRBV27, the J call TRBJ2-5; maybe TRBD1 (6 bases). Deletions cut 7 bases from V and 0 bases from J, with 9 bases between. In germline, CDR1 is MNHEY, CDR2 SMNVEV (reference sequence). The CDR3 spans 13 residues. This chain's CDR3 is CASKRGYQETQYF. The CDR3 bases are TGTGCCAGCAAAAGGGGGTACCAAGAGACCCAGTACTTC.

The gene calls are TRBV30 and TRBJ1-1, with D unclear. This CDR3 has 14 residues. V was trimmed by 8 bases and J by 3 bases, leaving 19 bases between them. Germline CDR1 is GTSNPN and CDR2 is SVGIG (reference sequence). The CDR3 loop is CARRVDTRYTEAFF. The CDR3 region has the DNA TGTGCCCGGCGGGTTGACACCAGGTACACTGAAGCTTTCTTT.

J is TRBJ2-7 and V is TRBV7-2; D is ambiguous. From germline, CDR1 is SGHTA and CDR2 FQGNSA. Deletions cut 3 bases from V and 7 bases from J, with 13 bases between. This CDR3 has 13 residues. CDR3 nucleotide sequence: TGTGCCAGCAGCTTTGGAACTCTGGAAGAGCAGTACTTC. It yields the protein CASSFGTLEEQYF.

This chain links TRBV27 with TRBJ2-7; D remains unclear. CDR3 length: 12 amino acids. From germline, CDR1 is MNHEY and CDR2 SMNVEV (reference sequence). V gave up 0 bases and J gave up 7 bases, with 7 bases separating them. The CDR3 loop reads CASSLSLPEQYF. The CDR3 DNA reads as TGTGCCAGCAGTTTATCACTACCGGAGCAGTACTTC.

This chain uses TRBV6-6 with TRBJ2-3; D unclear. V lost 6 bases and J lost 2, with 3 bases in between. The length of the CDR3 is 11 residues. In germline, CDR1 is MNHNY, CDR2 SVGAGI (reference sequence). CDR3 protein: CASSLTDTQYF. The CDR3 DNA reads TGTGCCAGCAGCCTCACAGATACGCAGTATTTT.

The CDR3 coding sequence is TGTGCCTGGAGCTGGGGGCTAGGGAACACTGAAGCTTTCTTT. It is translated as CAWSWGLGNTEAFF. The chain joins TRBV30 to TRBJ1-1; possibly TRBD1 for D (6 bases). There are 14 residues in the CDR3. Germline lookup yields CDR1 GTSNPN and CDR2 SVGIG (reference sequence). Trimming stripped 3 bases from V and 1 base from J, with 12 bases between.

The CDR3 is CASSIELQRNQPQHF. The CDR3 coding sequence is TGTGCCAGTAGTATAGAATTACAGCGAAATCAGCCCCAGCATTTT. V is TRBV19 and J is TRBJ1-5; D not resolved. V lost 0 bases and J 4 bases, leaving 10 bases between the germline ends. The length of the CDR3 is 15 residues. CDR1 LNHDA and CDR2 SQIVND come from the germline V gene (reference sequence).

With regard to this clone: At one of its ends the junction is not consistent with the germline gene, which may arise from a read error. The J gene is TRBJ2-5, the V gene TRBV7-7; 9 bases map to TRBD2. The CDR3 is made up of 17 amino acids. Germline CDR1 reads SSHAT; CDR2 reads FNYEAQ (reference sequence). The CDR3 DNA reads TGTGCTAGCAGCTTAGGGGGGCTAGCGGGGCCGGAAGAGACCCAGTACTTC. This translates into CASSLGGLAGPEETQYF.

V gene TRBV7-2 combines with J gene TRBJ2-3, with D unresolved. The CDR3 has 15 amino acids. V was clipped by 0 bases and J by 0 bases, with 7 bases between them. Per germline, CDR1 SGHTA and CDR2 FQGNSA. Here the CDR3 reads CASSLAVGSTDTQYF. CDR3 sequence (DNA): TGTGCCAGCAGCTTAGCGGTAGGGAGCACAGATACGCAGTATTTT. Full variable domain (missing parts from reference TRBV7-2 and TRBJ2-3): GAGVSQSPSNKVTEKGKDVELRCDPISGHTALYWYRQSLGQGLEFLIYFQGNSAPDKSGLPSDRFSAERTGGSVSTLTIQRTQQEDSAVYLCASSLAVGSTDTQYFGPGTRLTVL.

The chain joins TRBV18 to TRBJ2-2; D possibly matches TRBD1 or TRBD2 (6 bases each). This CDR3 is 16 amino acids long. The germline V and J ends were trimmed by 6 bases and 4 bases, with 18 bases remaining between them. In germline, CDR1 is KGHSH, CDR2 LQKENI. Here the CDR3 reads CASSTTAQGGTGELFF. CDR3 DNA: TGTGCCAGCTCCACCACTGCACAGGGAGGCACCGGGGAGCTGTTTTTT.

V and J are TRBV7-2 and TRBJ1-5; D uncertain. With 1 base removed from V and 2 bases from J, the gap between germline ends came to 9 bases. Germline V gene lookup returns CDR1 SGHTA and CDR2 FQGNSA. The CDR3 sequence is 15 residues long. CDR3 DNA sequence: TGTGCCAGCAGCTTAGGGGGTTTGCGCAATCAGCCCCAGCATTTT. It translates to CASSLGGLRNQPQHF. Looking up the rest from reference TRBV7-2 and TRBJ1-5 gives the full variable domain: GAGVSQSPSNKVTEKGKDVELRCDPISGHTALYWYRQSLGQGLEFLIYFQGNSAPDKSGLPSDRFSAERTGGSVSTLTIQRTQQEDSAVYLCASSLGGLRNQPQHFGDGTRLSIL.

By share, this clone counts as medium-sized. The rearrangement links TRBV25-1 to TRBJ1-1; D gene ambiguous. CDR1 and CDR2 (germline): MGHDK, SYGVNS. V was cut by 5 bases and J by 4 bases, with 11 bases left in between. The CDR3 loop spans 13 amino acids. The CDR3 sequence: CASSLGLGTEAFF. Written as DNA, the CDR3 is TGTGCCAGCAGTCTGGGGTTGGGCACTGAAGCTTTCTTT.

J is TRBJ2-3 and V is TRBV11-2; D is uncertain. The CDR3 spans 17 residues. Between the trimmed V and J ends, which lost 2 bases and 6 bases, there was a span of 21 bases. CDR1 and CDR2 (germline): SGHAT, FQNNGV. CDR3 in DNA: TGTGCCAGCAGCTTAAAATTGGGCGGCCGAAAGTGGGATACGCAGTATTTT. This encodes CASSLKLGGRKWDTQYF.

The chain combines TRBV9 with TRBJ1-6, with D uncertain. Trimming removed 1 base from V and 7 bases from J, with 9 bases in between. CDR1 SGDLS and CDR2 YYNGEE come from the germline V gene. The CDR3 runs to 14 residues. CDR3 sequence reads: CASSVRAENSPLHF. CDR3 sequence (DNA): TGTGCCAGCAGCGTACGGGCTGAGAATTCACCCCTCCACTTT.

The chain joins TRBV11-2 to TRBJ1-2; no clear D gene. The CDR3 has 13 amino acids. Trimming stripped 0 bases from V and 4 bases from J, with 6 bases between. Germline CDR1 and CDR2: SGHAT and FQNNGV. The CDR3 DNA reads TGTGCCAGCAGCTTAGACGGGTTCTATGGCTACACCTTC. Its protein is CASSLDGFYGYTF.

CDR3 amino acids: CAWTDAWTVAGNQPQHF. CDR3 DNA: TGTGCCTGGACCGACGCGTGGACTGTCGCGGGCAATCAGCCCCAGCATTTT. The rearrangement joins TRBV30 to TRBJ1-5; D not resolved. CDR1 GTSNPN and CDR2 SVGIG come from the germline V gene (reference sequence). Between the trimmed V and J ends, which lost 4 bases and 2 bases, there was a span of 21 bases. The CDR3 sequence is 17 residues long.

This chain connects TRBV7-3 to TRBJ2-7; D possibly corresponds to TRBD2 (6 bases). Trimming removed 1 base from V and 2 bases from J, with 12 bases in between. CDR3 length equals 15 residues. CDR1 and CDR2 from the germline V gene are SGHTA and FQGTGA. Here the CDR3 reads CASSLNAGPAYEQYF. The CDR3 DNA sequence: TGTGCCAGCAGCTTAAACGCGGGGCCCGCCTACGAGCAGTACTTC.

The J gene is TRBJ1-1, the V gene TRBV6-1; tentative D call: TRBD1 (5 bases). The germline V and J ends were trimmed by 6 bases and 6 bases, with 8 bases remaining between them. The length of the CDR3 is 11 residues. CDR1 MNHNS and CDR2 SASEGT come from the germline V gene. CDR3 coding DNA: TGTGCCAGCAGGACAGCAGCTGAAGCTTTCTTT. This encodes CASRTAAEAFF.

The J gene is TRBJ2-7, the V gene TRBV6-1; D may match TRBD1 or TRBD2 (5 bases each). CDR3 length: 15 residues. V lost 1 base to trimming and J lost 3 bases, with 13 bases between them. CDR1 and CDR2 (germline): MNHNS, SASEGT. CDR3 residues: CASSEGGSRLYEQYF. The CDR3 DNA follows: TGTGCCAGCAGTGAAGGGGGGAGCCGACTCTACGAGCAGTACTTC.

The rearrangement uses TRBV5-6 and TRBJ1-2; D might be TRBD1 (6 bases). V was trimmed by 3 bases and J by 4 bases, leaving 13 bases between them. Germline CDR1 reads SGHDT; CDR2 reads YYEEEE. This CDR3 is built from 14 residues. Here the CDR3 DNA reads TGTGCCAGCAGCTCGATAAGGGGGGGCTATGGCTACACCTTC. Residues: CASSSIRGGYGYTF.

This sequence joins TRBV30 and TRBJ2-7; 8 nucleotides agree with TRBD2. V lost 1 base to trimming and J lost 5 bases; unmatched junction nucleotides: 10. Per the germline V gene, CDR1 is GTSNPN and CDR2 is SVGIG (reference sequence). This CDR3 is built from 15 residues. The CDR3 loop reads CAWSEGGGYYHEQYF. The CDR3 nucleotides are TGTGCCTGGAGTGAGGGCGGGGGGTATTACCACGAGCAGTACTTC.

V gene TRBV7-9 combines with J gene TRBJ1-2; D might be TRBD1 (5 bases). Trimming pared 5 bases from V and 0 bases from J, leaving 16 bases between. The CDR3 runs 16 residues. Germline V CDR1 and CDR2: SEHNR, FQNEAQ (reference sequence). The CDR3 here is CASSGAKGSANYGYTF. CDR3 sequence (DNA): TGTGCCAGCAGCGGGGCCAAAGGCTCGGCTAACTATGGCTACACCTTC.

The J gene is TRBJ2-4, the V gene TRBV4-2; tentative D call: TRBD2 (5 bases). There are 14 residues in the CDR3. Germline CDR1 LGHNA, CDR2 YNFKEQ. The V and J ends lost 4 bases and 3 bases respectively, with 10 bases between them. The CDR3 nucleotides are TGTGCCAGCAGCCTTGACTATGACAAAAACATTCAGTACTTC. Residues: CASSLDYDKNIQYF.

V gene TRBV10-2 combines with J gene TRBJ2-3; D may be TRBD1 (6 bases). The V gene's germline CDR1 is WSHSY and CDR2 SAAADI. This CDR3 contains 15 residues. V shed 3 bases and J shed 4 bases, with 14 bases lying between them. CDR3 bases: TGCGCCAGCAGTGAAAGGGGCAGGGGCCCAGATACGCAGTATTTT. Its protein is CASSERGRGPDTQYF.

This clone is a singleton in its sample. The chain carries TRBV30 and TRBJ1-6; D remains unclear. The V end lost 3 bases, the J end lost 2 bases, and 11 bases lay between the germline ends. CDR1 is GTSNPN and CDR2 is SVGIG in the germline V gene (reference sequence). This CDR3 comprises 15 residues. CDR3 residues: CAWSAGRAYNSPLHF. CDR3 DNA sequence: TGTGCCTGGAGCGCCGGGAGGGCCTATAATTCACCCCTCCACTTT.